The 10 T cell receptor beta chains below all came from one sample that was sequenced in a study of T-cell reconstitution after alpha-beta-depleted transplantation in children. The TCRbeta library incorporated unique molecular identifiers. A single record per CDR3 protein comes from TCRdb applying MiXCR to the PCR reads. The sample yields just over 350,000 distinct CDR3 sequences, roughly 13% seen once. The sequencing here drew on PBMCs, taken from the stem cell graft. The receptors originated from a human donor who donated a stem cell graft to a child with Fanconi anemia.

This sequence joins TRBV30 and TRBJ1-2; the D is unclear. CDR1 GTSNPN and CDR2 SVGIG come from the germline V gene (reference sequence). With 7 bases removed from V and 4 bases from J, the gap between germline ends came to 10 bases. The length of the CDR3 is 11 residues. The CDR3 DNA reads TGTGCCTCCGCCCGGTTCTATGGCTACACCTTC. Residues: CASARFYGYTF.

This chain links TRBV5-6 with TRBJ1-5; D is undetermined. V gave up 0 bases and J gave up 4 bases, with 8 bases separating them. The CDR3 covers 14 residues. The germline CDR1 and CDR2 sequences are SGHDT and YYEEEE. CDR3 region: CASSLGRLNQPQHF. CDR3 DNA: TGTGCCAGCAGCTTGGGACGGTTGAATCAGCCCCAGCATTTT.

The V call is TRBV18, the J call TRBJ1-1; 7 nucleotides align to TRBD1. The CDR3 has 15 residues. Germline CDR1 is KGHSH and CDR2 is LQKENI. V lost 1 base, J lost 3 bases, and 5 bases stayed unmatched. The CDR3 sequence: CASSPLEGADTEAFF. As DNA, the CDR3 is TGTGCCAGCTCACCACTGGAGGGGGCGGACACTGAAGCTTTCTTT.

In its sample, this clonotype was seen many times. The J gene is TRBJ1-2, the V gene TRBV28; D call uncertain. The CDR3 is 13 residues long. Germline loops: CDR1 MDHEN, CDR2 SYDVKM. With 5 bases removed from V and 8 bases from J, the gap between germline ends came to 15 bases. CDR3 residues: CASSPPGNWGYTF. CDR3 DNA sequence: TGTGCCAGCAGTCCTCCGGGGAATTGGGGCTACACCTTC.

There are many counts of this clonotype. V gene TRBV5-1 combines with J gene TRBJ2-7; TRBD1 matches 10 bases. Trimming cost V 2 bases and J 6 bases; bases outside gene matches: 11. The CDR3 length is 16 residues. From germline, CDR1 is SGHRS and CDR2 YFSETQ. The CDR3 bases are TGCGCCAGCAGCTTACTAGCCGGGACAGGGGACGGCGAGCAGTACTTC. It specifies CASSLLAGTGDGEQYF.

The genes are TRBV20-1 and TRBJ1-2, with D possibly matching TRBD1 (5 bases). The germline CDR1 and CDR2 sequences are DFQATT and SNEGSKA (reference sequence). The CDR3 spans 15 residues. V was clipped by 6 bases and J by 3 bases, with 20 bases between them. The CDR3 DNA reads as TGCAGTGCGACAACGGTGGCCCGAGGGGACTATGGCTACACCTTC. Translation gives CSATTVARGDYGYTF.

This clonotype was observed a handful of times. The CDR3 DNA reads as TGTGCCAGCAGCTTAGTTCCTAGCGGGGGGGCCGTTTACAATGAGCAGTTCTTC. This translates into CASSLVPSGGAVYNEQFF. The chain carries TRBV11-2 and TRBJ2-1; TRBD2 matches 12 bases. CDR1 is SGHAT, CDR2 FQNNGV, per germline. Germline trimming cut 1 base from V and 4 bases from J; bases unmatched to any gene: 8. The CDR3 has 18 residues.

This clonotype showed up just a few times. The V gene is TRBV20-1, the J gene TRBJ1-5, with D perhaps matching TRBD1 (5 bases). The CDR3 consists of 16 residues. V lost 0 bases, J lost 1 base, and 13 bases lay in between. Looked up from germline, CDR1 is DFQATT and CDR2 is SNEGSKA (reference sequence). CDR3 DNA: TGCAGTGCTAGAGATTCCCTGGGACGGAGCAATCAGCCCCAGCATTTT. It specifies CSARDSLGRSNQPQHF.

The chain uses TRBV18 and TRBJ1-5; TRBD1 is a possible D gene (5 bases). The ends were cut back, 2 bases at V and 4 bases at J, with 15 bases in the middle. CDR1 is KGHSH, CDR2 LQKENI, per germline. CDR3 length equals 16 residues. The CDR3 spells CASSPGEAGKNQPQHF. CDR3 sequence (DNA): TGTGCCAGCTCACCAGGGGAGGCAGGGAAGAATCAGCCCCAGCATTTT.

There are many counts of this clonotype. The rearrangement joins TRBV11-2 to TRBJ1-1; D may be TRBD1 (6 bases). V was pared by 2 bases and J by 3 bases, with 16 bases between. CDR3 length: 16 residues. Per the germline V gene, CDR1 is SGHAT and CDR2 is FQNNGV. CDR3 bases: TGTGCCAGCAGCTTAACTACAGGGTTAGTCGACACTGAAGCTTTCTTT. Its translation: CASSLTTGLVDTEAFF. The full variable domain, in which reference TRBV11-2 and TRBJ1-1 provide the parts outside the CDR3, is EAGVAQSPRYKIIEKRQSVAFWCNPISGHATLYWYQQILGQGPKLLIQFQNNGVVDDSQLPKDRFSAERLKGVDSTLKIQPAKLEDSAVYLCASSLTTGLVDTEAFFGQGTRLTVV.